This T cell receptor beta chain originates from a study of T cell changes during pregnancy in multiple sclerosis. V was clipped by 3 bases and J by 5 bases, with 11 bases between them. The CDR3 extends over 13 amino acids. The germline CDR1 and CDR2 sequences are SGHAT and FQNNGV. Profiled with immunoSEQ multiplex PCR; TCRdb holds only in-frame clones, not every one. This sample yields about 38,000 clones, of which 80% to 95% are seen a single time; about 0.34% belongs to the top ten. The material sequenced was CD4+ T cells from peripheral blood mononuclear cells, taken after pregnancy. This receptor was taken from a female donor in good health, enrolled as a control in a pregnancy study. The chain links TRBV11-2 to TRBJ2-7; D ambiguous. This CDR3 reads CASSFSFDNEQYF. CDR3 DNA sequence: TGTGCCAGCAGCTTTAGCTTTGATAACGAGCAGTACTTC.